What follows describes a single T cell receptor beta chain. What this receptor recognizes is not known. No quality values exist for individual bases; no much larger clone is one base distant. FACS was used to sort CD4+ or CD8+ cells into naive T cells, defined as CD45RA+, and memory T cells, defined as CD45RO+. T cells for TCR sequencing came from a couple of healthy control subjects. Unstimulated sorted T cell subsets served as baseline controls for the mixed lymphocyte reactions. Genomic DNA was extracted with the Qiagen DNeasy Blood & Tissue Kit. TCRbeta CDR3 regions were amplified by multiplexed two-step PCR using Vbeta-specific forward primers and Jbeta-specific reverse primers. Through the immunoSEQ service, the TCRbeta libraries were run on an Illumina instrument for sequencing. The study's own analysis went as follows. IMGT annotation was used to assign V, D and J genes, and synthetic CDR3 analogues were used to correct counts for multiplex PCR bias. In the immunoSEQ Analyzer, repertoire clonality was calculated as one minus the normalized Shannon entropy. Clonal expansion was defined by Fisher's exact test with Benjamini-Hochberg false discovery rate control, using two-tailed P<0.01. In TCRdb, the immuneACCESS table is reduced to in-frame sequences with V and J assigned. These tables do not hold every clone; where another copy was compared, an unresolved V gene accounts for under half, and the others remain unexplained. The D gene and trimming were derived from the DNA, and the V and J assignments and clone size from that table. The sample contains about 29,000 clones, roughly 85% of them found a single time. The ten biggest clones cover 2.2% of the sample.

The junction shows trimming of 0 bases on V and 7 bases on J, plus 10 bases between the germline ends. Its CDR3 holds 13 amino acids, cysteine through phenylalanine. Just CDR3 DNA is preserved here, 39 bases in frame from base 1. The germline V gene sets CDR1 to SGDLS and CDR2 to YYNGEE. This specimen comes from a study of regulatory dendritic cells for organ transplantation (TCRdb year 2017). Study-wide context: TCRbeta repertoires were sequenced from sorted naive and memory CD4+ and CD8+ T cells before and after allostimulation with regulatory or mature dendritic cells.

The full study reports these points: Allostimulation expanded memory CD8+ clones in both subjects, but regulatory dendritic cells appeared to induce more limited expansion than mature dendritic cells. Only a couple of subjects were sequenced, and the authors noted considerable between-individual heterogeneity in the alloreactive memory CD8+ T cell pool. The repertoires of naive CD4+ and CD8+ T cells were highly diverse, while memory cell repertoires were less diverse, with memory CD8+ cells being the most oligoclonal. Of the resting subsets, the one holding the most alloreactive TCR clonotypes was memory CD8+ T cells.

The rearranged segments are TRBV9 and TRBJ2-5; the D gene is perhaps TRBD2, on 5 matching bases. The receptor's source is a human donor in good health. The sample taken for sequencing was memory CD4+ T cells from blood. Interpreted using the paper, the cell subset or site label stands for: CD45RO+ memory T cells. The nucleotide sequence reads TGTGCCAGCAGCGTAGAAAATCGGGGGACCCAGTACTTC. It translates to CASSVENRGTQYF.